The T cell receptor (beta chain) described here comes from a study of cytomegalovirus exposure and HLA in healthy donors. Study overall: The 95 to 150 validation repertoires used a platform that matched the one used for the 500 to 700 first-cohort repertoires, as a later analysis reported. Study-level points and caveats: That first-cohort TCR clusters tended to co-occur in the roughly 120 validation repertoires was found in a later analysis. Through in vitro validation, a few CMV-associated chains were shown to be specific for CMV antigens.

For this clone: Its antigen remains unknown.

Repertoires were generated with immunoSEQ multiplex PCR, while TCRdb's copy carries only in-frame clones and drops some. This sample has 170,000 or so clones, with roughly 80% found just once. V lost 0 bases and J lost 1; bases outside the gene matches: 6. The CDR3 contains 17 residues. Germline values: CDR1 SGDLS, CDR2 YYNGEE. Sample: PBMCs. This chain uses TRBV9 with TRBJ1-1; TRBD1 matches at 10 bases. The sequence was obtained from a woman between 18 and 29 years old in good health and CMV-seropositive. The CDR3 DNA reads TGTGCCAGCAGCGTAGCGTCGGACAGGGGGACGAACACTGAAGCTTTCTTT. This codes for CASSVASDRGTNTEAFF.